Following are 7 T cell receptor beta chains from one sample sequenced in a study of T cells of healthy individuals. Each CDR3 protein gets one entry after TCRdb re-called the 5' RACE reads with MiXCR. Of tens of thousands of distinct CDR3 sequences listed, roughly 14% were seen once; the top ten hold about 16%. The receptors were sampled from a human donor in good health.

Only a few counts were recorded for this clonotype. CDR3 DNA: TGTGCCAGCAGCTCCGGACAGGTTCTCAATCGACGCACAGATACGCAGTATTTT. It encodes CASSSGQVLNRRTDTQYF. The rearrangement joins TRBV11-2 to TRBJ2-3; TRBD1 agrees at 7 bases. CDR3 length equals 18 residues. Germline CDR1 SGHAT, CDR2 FQNNGV. V lost 4 bases to trimming and J lost 1 base; unmatched junction nucleotides: 14.

This clonotype was recorded at least ten times. The V call is TRBV12-3 or TRBV12-4, the J call TRBJ1-1; no reliable D call. Trimming pared 3 bases from V and 3 bases from J, leaving 11 bases between. This CDR3 comprises 14 residues. CDR3 amino acids: CASSFNVRHTEAFF. The CDR3 DNA sequence: TGTGCCAGCAGTTTCAATGTCCGGCACACTGAAGCTTTCTTT.

This chain uses TRBV5-4 with TRBJ2-7, with TRBD1 identical over 9 bases. CDR1 is SGHNT and CDR2 is YYREEE in the germline V gene (reference sequence). V dropped 5 bases and J dropped 2; count of bases not matched to a gene: 2. This CDR3 has 13 residues. This chain's CDR3 is CASSRQGAYEQYF. In DNA, the CDR3 is TGTGCCAGCAGTCGACAGGGGGCCTACGAGCAGTACTTC.

This clonotype was seen more than once but under ten times. V is TRBV5-1 and J is TRBJ2-2; TRBD1 agrees at 8 bases. The CDR3 has 14 amino acids. Germline lookup yields CDR1 SGHRS and CDR2 YFSETQ. J gave up 5 bases and V 6 bases, and 6 bases lay outside the gene matches. DNA for the CDR3: TGCGCCAGCACCCAGGGGGCACGTACCGGGGAGCTGTTTTTT. Its protein is CASTQGARTGELFF.

This clonotype was recorded many times. The chain combines TRBV5-1 with TRBJ1-1; D not certain. The V end lost 1 base, the J end lost 6 bases, and 16 bases lay between the germline ends. The CDR3 contains 15 residues. The germline V gene encodes CDR1 SGHRS and CDR2 YFSETQ. The DNA for the CDR3 is TGCGCCAGCAGCTTGCTCGGGCTGGTGGGCCCTGAAGCTTTCTTT. Its translation is CASSLLGLVGPEAFF.

The sample holds many counts of this clonotype. The chain has TRBV25-1 and TRBJ1-1; D is unresolved. The V gene's germline CDR1 is MGHDK and CDR2 SYGVNS. Trimming pared 2 bases from V and 1 base from J, leaving 11 bases between. This CDR3 is 15 amino acids long. The CDR3 here is CASSESPSGNTEAFF. CDR3 DNA sequence: TGTGCCAGCAGTGAAAGCCCATCAGGGAACACTGAAGCTTTCTTT. Variable domain in full (rest from reference TRBV25-1 and TRBJ1-1): EADIYQTPRYLVIGTGKKITLECSQTMGHDKMYWYQQDPGMELHLIHYSYGVNSTEKGDLSSESTVSRIRTEHFPLTLESARPSHTSQYLCASSESPSGNTEAFFGQGTRLTVV.

Many counts were recorded for this clonotype. The J gene is TRBJ1-2, the V gene TRBV6-6; D gene unclear. Trimming took off 6 bases at V and 5 bases at J, with 13 bases between the two ends. Germline CDR1 and CDR2: MNHNY and SVGAGI (reference sequence). The CDR3 has 13 residues. Here the CDR3 DNA reads TGTGCCAGCAGCCAAGGCGGCGCGTATGGCTACACCTTC. Its translation is CASSQGGAYGYTF.